The subject of this entry is one T cell receptor (beta chain). Its antigen is unknown. This CDR3 region has 16 residues. CDR1 and CDR2 from the germline V gene are LGHDT and YNNKEL (reference sequence). J was trimmed by 3 bases and V by 4 bases; bases with no gene match: 11. These data come from a study of T cell responses to AZD1222 COVID-19 vaccine. Overall study findings and caveats: Most donors were white British, females outnumbered males, and clonal diversity was possibly underestimated. It was only after the peak T cell response that any repertoires were sampled. Only a handful of AZD1222 recipients tested seropositive at baseline.

Analysis merged second doses at about 4 or about 12 weeks. Sequencing was performed with immunoSEQ multiplex PCR; in TCRdb, only in-frame clones are kept and a portion is missing. The sample has about 150,000 clones; around 85% are singletons. This sequence joins TRBV3-1 (or the pseudogene TRBV3-2) and TRBJ2-5; 7 nucleotides match TRBD1. This TCR was sampled from an adult who received the AZD1222 COVID-19 vaccine. Here the sequenced sample was peripheral blood, taken 28 days after the second AZD1222 dose. CDR3 sequence: CASSRKPDREKETQYF. CDR3 DNA: TGTGCCAGCAGCCGCAAGCCCGACAGGGAAAAAGAGACCCAGTACTTC.